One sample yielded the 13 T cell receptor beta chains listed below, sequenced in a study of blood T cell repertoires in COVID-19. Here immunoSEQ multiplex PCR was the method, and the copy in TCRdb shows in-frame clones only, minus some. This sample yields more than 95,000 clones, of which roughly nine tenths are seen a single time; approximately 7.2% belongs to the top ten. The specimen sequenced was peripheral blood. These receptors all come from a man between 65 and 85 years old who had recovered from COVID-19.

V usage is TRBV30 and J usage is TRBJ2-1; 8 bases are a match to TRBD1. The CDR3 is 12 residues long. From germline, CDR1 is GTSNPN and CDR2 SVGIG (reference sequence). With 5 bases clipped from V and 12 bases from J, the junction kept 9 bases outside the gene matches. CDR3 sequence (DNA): TGTGCCTGGGACGGACAGGGAAGTTGGCAGTTCTTC. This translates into CAWDGQGSWQFF.

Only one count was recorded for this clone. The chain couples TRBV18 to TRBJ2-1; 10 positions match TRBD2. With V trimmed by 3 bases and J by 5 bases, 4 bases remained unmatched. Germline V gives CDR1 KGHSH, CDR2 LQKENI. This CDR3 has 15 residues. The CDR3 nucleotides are TGTGCCAGCTCACCTCTAGCGGGAGCAAACAATGAGCAGTTCTTC. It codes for CASSPLAGANNEQFF.

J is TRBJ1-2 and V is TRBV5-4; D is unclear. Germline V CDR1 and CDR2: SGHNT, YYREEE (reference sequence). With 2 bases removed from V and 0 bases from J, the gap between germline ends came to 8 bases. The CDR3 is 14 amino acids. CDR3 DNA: TGTGCCAGCAGCTTTGGCGGATCTAACTATGGCTACACCTTC. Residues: CASSFGGSNYGYTF.

The CDR3 region has the DNA TGTGCCAGCAGTTACCGGACTGCTAGCGGATCACCCCTCCACTTT. Protein sequence: CASSYRTASGSPLHF. V gene TRBV6-5 combines with J gene TRBJ1-6; D not certain. Per the germline V gene, CDR1 is MNHEY and CDR2 is SVGAGI. The CDR3 covers 15 residues. The V end was cut by 2 bases, the J end by 10 bases, with 15 bases between.

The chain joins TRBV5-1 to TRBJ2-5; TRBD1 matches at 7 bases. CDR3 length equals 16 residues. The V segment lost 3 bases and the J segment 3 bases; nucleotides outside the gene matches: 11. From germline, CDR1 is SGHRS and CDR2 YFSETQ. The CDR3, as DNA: TGCGCCAGCAGCTGGACCACGACAGGGAATAAAGAGACCCAGTACTTC. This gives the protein CASSWTTTGNKETQYF.

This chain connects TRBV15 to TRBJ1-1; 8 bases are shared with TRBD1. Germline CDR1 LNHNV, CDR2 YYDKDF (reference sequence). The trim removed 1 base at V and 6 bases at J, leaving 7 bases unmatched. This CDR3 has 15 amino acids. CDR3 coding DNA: TGTGCCACCAGCAGAGCGACAGGGGTGAGAGCTGAAGCTTTCTTT. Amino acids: CATSRATGVRAEAFF. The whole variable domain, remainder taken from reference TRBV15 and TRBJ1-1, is DAMVIQNPRYQVTQFGKPVTLSCSQTLNHNVMYWYQQKSSQAPKLLFHYYDKDFNNEADTPDNFQSRRPNTSFCFLDIRSPGLGDTAMYLCATSRATGVRAEAFFGQGTRLTVV.

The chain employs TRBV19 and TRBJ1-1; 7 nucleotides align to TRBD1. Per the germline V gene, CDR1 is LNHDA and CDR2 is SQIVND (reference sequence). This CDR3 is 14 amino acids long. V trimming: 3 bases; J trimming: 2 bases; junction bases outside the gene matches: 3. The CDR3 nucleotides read TGTGCCAGTAGTATGGACAGGTTAAACACTGAAGCTTTCTTT. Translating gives CASSMDRLNTEAFF. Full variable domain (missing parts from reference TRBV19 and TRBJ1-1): DGGITQSPKYLFRKEGQNVTLSCEQNLNHDAMYWYRQDPGQGLRLIYYSQIVNDFQKGDIAEGYSVSREKKESFPLTVTSAQKNPTAFYLCASSMDRLNTEAFFGQGTRLTVV.

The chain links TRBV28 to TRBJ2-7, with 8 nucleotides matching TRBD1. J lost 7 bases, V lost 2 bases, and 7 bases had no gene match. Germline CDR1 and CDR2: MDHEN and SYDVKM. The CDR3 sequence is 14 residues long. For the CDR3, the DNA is TGTGCCAGCAGTTTAACCGGACAGGGTCGAGAGCAGTACTTC. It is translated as CASSLTGQGREQYF.

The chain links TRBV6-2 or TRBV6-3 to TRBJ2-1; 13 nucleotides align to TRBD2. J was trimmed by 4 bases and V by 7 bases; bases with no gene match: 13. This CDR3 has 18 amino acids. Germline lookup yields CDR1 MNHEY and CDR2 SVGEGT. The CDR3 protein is CASIPGLAGRFLYNEQFF. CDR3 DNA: TGTGCCAGCATCCCGGGACTAGCGGGGCGATTCTTATACAATGAGCAGTTCTTC.

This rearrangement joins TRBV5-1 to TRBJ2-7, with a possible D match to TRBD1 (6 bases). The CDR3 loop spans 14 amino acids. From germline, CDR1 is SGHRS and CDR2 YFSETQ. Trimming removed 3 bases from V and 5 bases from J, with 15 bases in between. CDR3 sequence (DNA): TGCGCCAGCAGCTACACAGGGTCTAAGAACGAGCAGTACTTC. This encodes CASSYTGSKNEQYF.

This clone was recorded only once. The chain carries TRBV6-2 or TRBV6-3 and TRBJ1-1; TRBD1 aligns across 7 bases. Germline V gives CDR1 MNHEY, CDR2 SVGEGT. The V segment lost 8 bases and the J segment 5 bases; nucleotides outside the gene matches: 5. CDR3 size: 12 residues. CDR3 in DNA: TGTGCCAGCGGCCAGACAGGGACTGAAGCTTTCTTT. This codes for CASGQTGTEAFF.

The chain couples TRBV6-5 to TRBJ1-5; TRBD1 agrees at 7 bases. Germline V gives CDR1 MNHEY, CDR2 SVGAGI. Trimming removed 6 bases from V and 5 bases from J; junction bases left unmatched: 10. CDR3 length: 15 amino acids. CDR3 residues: CASSAQGTDYQPQHF. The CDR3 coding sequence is TGTGCCAGCAGCGCCCAAGGGACAGACTATCAGCCCCAGCATTTT.

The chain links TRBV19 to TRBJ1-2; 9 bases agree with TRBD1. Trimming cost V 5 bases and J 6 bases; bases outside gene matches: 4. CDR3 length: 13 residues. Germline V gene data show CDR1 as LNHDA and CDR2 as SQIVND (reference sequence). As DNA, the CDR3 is TGTGCCAGTAGTCCCACAGGGGGCAATGGCTACACCTTC. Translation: CASSPTGGNGYTF. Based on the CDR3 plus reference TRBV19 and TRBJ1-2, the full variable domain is DGGITQSPKYLFRKEGQNVTLSCEQNLNHDAMYWYRQDPGQGLRLIYYSQIVNDFQKGDIAEGYSVSREKKESFPLTVTSAQKNPTAFYLCASSPTGGNGYTFGSGTRLTVV.